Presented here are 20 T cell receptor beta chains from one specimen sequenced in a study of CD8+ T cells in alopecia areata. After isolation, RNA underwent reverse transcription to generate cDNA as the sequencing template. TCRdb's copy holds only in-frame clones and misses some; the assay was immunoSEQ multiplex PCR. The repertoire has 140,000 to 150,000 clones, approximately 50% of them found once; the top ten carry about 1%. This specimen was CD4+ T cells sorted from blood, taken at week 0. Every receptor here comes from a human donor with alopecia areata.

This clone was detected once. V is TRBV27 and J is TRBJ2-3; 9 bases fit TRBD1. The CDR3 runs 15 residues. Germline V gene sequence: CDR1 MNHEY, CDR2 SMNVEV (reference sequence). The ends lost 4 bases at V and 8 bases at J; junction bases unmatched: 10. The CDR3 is CASSSRDREPGTQYF. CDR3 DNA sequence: TGTGCCAGCAGTTCCCGGGACAGGGAGCCGGGTACGCAGTATTTT.

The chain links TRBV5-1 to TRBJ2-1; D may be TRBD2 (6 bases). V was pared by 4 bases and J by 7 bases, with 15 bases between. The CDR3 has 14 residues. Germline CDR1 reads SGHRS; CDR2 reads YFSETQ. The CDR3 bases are TGCGCCAGCAGCCCCGGGAGCTTATATAATGAGCAGTTCTTC. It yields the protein CASSPGSLYNEQFF.

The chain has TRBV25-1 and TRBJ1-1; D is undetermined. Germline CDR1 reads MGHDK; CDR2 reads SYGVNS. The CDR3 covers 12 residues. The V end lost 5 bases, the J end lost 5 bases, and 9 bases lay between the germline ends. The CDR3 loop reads CASSRWRTEAFF. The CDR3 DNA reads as TGTGCCAGCAGTCGATGGAGGACTGAAGCTTTCTTT.

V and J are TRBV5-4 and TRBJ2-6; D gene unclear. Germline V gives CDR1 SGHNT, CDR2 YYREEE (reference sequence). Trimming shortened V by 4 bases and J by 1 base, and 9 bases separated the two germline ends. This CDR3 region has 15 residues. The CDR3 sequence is CASSLDASGANVLTF. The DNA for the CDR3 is TGTGCCAGCAGCCTCGACGCGTCTGGGGCCAACGTCCTGACTTTC. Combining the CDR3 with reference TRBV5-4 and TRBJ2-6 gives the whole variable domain ETGVTQSPTHLIKTRGQQVTLRCSSQSGHNTVSWYQQALGQGPQFIFQYYREEENGRGNFPPRFSGLQFPNYSSELNVNALELDDSALYLCASSLDASGANVLTFGAGSRLTVL.

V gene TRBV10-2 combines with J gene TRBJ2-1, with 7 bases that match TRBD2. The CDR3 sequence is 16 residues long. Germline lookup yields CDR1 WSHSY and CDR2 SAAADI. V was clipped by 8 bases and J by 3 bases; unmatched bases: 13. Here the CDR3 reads CASFDWGGGNYNEQFF. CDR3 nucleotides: TGCGCCAGCTTCGACTGGGGGGGAGGGAACTACAATGAGCAGTTCTTC.

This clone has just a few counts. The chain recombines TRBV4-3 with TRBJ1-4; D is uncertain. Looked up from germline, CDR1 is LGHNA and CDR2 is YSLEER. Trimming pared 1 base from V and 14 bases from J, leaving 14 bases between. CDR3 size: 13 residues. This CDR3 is CASSQVLRQRLFF. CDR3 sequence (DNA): TGCGCCAGCAGCCAAGTACTGCGGCAGAGGCTGTTTTTT.

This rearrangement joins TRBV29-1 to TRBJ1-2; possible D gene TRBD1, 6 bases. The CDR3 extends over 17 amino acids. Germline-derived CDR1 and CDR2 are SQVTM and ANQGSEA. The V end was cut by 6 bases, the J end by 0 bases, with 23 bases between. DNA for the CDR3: TGCAGCGTCCGCCTGGGGGGGCAGCTCTCCCCTAACTATGGCTACACCTTC. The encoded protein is CSVRLGGQLSPNYGYTF.

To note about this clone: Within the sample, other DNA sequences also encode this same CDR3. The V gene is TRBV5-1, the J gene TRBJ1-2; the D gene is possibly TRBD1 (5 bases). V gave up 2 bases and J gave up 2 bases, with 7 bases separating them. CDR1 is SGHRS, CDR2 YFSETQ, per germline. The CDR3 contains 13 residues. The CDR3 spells CASSFDSNYGYTF. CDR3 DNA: TGCGCCAGCAGCTTCGACAGCAACTATGGCTACACCTTC. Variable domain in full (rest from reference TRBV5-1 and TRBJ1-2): KAGVTQTPRYLIKTRGQQVTLSCSPISGHRSVSWYQQTPGQGLQFLFEYFSETQRNKGNFPGRFSGRQFSNSRSEMNVSTLELGDSALYLCASSFDSNYGYTFGSGTRLTVV.

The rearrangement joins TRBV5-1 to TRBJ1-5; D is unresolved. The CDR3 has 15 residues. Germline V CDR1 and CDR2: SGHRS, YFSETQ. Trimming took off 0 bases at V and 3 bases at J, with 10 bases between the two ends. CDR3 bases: TGCGCCAGCAGCTTGGGTGGGAACAACAATCAGCCCCAGCATTTT. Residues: CASSLGGNNNQPQHF.

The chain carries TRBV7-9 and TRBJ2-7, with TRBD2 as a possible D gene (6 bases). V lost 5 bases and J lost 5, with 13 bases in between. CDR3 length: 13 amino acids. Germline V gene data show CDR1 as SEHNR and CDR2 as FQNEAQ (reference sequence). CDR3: CASSPTSGDEQYF. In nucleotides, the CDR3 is TGTGCCAGCAGCCCCACCTCGGGGGACGAGCAGTACTTC.

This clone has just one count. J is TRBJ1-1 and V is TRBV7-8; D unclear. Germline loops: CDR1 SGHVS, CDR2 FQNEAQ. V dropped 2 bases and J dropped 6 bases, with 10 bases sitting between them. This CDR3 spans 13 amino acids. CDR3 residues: CASSLSANSEAFF. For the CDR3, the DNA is TGTGCCAGCAGCTTATCTGCTAACTCTGAAGCTTTCTTT.

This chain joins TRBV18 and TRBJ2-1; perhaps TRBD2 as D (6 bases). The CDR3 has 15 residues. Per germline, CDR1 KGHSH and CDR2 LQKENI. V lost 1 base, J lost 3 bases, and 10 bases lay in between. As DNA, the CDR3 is TGTGCCAGCTCACCACAAGCGGGCAGCTACAATGAGCAGTTCTTC. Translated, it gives CASSPQAGSYNEQFF.

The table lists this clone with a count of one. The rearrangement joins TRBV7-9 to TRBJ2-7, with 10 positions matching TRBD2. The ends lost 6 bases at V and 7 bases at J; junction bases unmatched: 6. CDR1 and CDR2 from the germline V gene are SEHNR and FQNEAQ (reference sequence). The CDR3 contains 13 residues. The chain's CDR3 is CASRLAGIEEQYF. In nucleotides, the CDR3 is TGTGCCAGCAGACTAGCGGGAATTGAGGAGCAGTACTTC. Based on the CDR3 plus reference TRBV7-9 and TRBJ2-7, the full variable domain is DTGVSQNPRHKITKRGQNVTFRCDPISEHNRLYWYRQTLGQGPEFLTYFQNEAQLEKSRLLSDRFSAERPKGSFSTLEIQRTEQGDSAMYLCASRLAGIEEQYFGPGTRLTVT.

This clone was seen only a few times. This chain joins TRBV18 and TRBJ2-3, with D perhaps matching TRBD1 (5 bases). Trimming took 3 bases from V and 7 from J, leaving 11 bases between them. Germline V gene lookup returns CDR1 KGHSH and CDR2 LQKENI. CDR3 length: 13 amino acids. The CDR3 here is CASSPSDRYTQYF. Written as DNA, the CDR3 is TGTGCCAGCTCACCTTCAGACAGATATACGCAGTATTTT.

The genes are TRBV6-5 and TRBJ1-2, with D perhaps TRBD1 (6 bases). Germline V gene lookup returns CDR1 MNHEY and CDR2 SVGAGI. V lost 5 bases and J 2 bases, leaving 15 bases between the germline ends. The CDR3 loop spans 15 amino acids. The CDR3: CASSHGGPKNYGYTF. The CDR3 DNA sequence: TGTGCCAGCAGTCACGGGGGGCCCAAGAACTATGGCTACACCTTC.

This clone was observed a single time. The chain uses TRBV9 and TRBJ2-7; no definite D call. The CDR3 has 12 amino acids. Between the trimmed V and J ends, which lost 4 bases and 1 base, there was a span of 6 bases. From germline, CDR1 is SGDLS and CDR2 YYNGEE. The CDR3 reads CASSRTSYEQYF. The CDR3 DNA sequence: TGTGCCAGCAGCCGGACGTCCTACGAGCAGTACTTC.

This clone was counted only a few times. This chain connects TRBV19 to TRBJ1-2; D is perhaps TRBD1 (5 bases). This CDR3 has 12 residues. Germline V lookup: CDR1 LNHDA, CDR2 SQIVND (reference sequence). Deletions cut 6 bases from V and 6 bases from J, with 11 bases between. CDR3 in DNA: TGTGCCAGTAGAGGGAGGGGCGATGGCTACACCTTC. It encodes CASRGRGDGYTF.

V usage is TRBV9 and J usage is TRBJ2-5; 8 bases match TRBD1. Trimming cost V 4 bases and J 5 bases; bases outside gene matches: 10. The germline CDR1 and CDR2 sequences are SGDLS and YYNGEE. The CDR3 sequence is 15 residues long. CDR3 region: CASSPGQGHSETQYF. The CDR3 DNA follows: TGTGCCAGCAGCCCCGGACAGGGACACTCGGAGACCCAGTACTTC.

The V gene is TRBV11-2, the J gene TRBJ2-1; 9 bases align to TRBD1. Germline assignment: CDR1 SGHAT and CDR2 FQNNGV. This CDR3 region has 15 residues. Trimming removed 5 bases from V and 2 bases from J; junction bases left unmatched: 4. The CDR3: CASSRRTGAYNEQFF. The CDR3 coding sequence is TGTGCCAGCAGCCGACGGACAGGGGCCTACAATGAGCAGTTCTTC.

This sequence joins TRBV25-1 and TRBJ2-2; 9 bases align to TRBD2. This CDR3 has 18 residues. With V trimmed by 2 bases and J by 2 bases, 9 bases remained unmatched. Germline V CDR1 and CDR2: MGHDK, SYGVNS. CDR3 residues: CASSERSGGRANTGELFF. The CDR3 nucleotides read TGTGCCAGCAGTGAAAGGTCAGGCGGGAGGGCAAACACCGGGGAGCTGTTTTTT.